Presented here are 29 T cell receptor beta chains from one specimen sequenced in a study of beta chain features in type 1 diabetes. General study findings and limits: For Type 1 diabetes patients, all four CD4+ subsets carried TCRB CDR3s that were moderately but significantly shorter.

The investigators reverse transcribed all of the isolated RNA, so they sequenced expressed TCRB transcripts. Sequenced by immunoSEQ multiplex PCR; TCRdb stores in-frame clones only, minus some. The data hold around 140,000 clones, with about 10% observed a single time. Their antigens remain unidentified. The sequencing input was central memory CD4+ T cells from blood. Receptor source: a man aged 30 to 39 with type 1 diabetes.

This clone turned up a few times. The chain has TRBV5-1 and TRBJ2-2; 9 nucleotides agree with TRBD2. CDR1 is SGHRS and CDR2 is YFSETQ in the germline V gene. CDR3 length equals 15 residues. V shed 5 bases and J 6 bases; nucleotides not matched to a gene: 8. The CDR3 DNA reads as TGCGCCAGCAGGCGGGGGGGTCCCACCGCCGGGGAGCTGTTTTTT. This gives the protein CASRRGGPTAGELFF.

The J gene is TRBJ1-6, the V gene TRBV28; 7 bases match TRBD1. V trimming: 3 bases; J trimming: 7 bases; junction bases outside the gene matches: 6. The germline V gene has CDR1 MDHEN and CDR2 SYDVKM. This CDR3 has 15 amino acids. The CDR3 DNA reads as TGTGCCAGCAGTTTGGCGGGACAGCAGAATTCACCCCTCCACTTT. It yields the protein CASSLAGQQNSPLHF.

A few counts support this clone. The chain links TRBV2 to TRBJ2-3; 11 positions agree with TRBD1. With 11 bases clipped from V and 5 bases from J, the junction kept 3 bases outside the gene matches. This CDR3 has 12 amino acids. Germline values: CDR1 SNHLY, CDR2 FYNNEI. This CDR3 reads CAGGTGGDTQYF. CDR3 DNA: TGTGCCGGGGGGACAGGGGGAGATACGCAGTATTTT.

The table lists this clone with a few counts. This sequence joins TRBV4-2 and TRBJ1-6; D might be TRBD1 (5 bases). Germline CDR1 LGHNA, CDR2 YNFKEQ. Between the trimmed V and J ends, which lost 5 bases and 4 bases, there was a span of 15 bases. The CDR3 extends over 16 amino acids. The CDR3 spells CASSLFTGTYNSPLHF. The CDR3, as DNA: TGTGCCAGCAGCTTATTTACCGGGACTTATAATTCACCCCTCCACTTT.

The CDR3 coding sequence is TGTGCCAGCAGCTACGACGGGACAGATTATGGCTACACCTTC. Translated: CASSYDGTDYGYTF. This chain links TRBV28 with TRBJ1-2, with 7 bases identical to TRBD1. Germline V gene lookup returns CDR1 MDHEN and CDR2 SYDVKM. V lost 6 bases and J lost 5; bases outside the gene matches: 9. This CDR3 is built from 14 residues.

About this clone itself: Other DNA sequences of this sample code for an identical CDR3. The chain couples TRBV7-3 to TRBJ1-1; D is unresolved. V shed 2 bases and J shed 1 base, with 8 bases lying between them. Germline V gene sequence: CDR1 SGHTA, CDR2 FQGTGA. The CDR3 contains 14 residues. CDR3: CASSLGGENTEAFF. In DNA, the CDR3 is TGTGCCAGCAGCTTAGGCGGTGAGAACACTGAAGCTTTCTTT.

The rearrangement uses TRBV5-4 and TRBJ2-1, with TRBD2 matching over 11 bases. V shed 4 bases, J shed 6 bases, and the junction held 9 bases outside the gene matches. Germline CDR1 is SGHNT and CDR2 is YYREEE (reference sequence). The CDR3 totals 16 residues. The DNA of the CDR3 is TGTGCCAGCAGCCCACAGGGTAGCGGGGGGGGCAATGAGCAGTTCTTC. It specifies CASSPQGSGGGNEQFF.

The genes are TRBV6-5 and TRBJ2-5; 9 positions match TRBD2. Germline CDR1 and CDR2: MNHEY and SVGAGI. J gave up 4 bases and V 5 bases, and 8 bases lay outside the gene matches. The CDR3 contains 15 residues. This CDR3 is CASSLAGRRRETQYF. The CDR3 DNA is TGTGCCAGCAGTCTAGCGGGACGGCGGAGAGAGACCCAGTACTTC.

The V call is TRBV7-2, the J call TRBJ1-4; D unclear. Germline V lookup: CDR1 SGHTA, CDR2 FQGNSA. CDR3 length equals 13 residues. V dropped 6 bases and J dropped 7 bases, with 12 bases sitting between them. CDR3 sequence reads: CASSPAASEKLFF. The CDR3 bases are TGTGCCAGCAGTCCCGCGGCCAGTGAAAAACTGTTTTTT.

The rearrangement links TRBV18 to TRBJ2-3, with 7 bases aligning to TRBD1. The CDR3 covers 15 residues. Germline V CDR1 and CDR2: KGHSH, LQKENI. V was pared by 3 bases and J by 4 bases, with 7 bases of the junction left unmatched. For the CDR3, the DNA is TGTGCCAGCTCACCTGGGACAGTTGGCGCAGATACGCAGTATTTT. It encodes CASSPGTVGADTQYF.

J is TRBJ2-1 and V is TRBV5-1; TRBD2 agrees at 13 bases. V dropped 1 base and J dropped 6; count of bases not matched to a gene: 7. Germline V gene data show CDR1 as SGHRS and CDR2 as YFSETQ. The CDR3 is 17 residues long. The CDR3 here is CASSLIGTSGAFNEQFF. The CDR3 DNA sequence: TGCGCCAGCAGCTTGATAGGGACTAGCGGGGCCTTCAATGAGCAGTTCTTC. Full variable domain (rest looked up from reference TRBV5-1 and TRBJ2-1): KAGVTQTPRYLIKTRGQQVTLSCSPISGHRSVSWYQQTPGQGLQFLFEYFSETQRNKGNFPGRFSGRQFSNSRSEMNVSTLELGDSALYLCASSLIGTSGAFNEQFFGPGTRLTVL.

This chain links TRBV30 with TRBJ2-1; 8 nucleotides align to TRBD2. In germline, CDR1 is GTSNPN, CDR2 SVGIG (reference sequence). The V segment lost 7 bases and the J segment 4 bases; nucleotides outside the gene matches: 6. The CDR3 is 13 residues long. This CDR3 is CALAGLAYNEQFF. The CDR3 DNA sequence: TGTGCCTTAGCGGGGCTTGCTTACAATGAGCAGTTCTTC.

This clone was seen repeatedly, ten times or more. The chain is built from TRBV4-1 and TRBJ2-7; D is possibly TRBD1 (5 bases). Germline CDR1 and CDR2: MGHRA and YSYEKL. The V end was cut by 4 bases, the J end by 2 bases, with 9 bases between. The length of the CDR3 is 13 residues. Here the CDR3 DNA reads TGCGCCAGCAGCCTCCAGGGTGCCTACGAGCAGTACTTC. Protein sequence: CASSLQGAYEQYF.

This clone was detected a few times. The V and J genes are TRBV9 and TRBJ1-1, with D maybe TRBD1 (6 bases). CDR1 is SGDLS and CDR2 is YYNGEE in the germline V gene. The ends were cut back, 0 bases at V and 2 bases at J, with 8 bases in the middle. The length of the CDR3 is 14 residues. The CDR3 is CASSVAGHNTEAFF. The CDR3 coding sequence is TGTGCCAGCAGCGTAGCGGGACATAACACTGAAGCTTTCTTT.

This clone has a handful of counts. This chain links TRBV11-2 with TRBJ2-5; a weak D match, TRBD1 (6 bases). Trimming removed 4 bases at V and 5 bases at J, with 20 bases between. Looked up from germline, CDR1 is SGHAT and CDR2 is FQNNGV. This CDR3 has 16 amino acids. The CDR3 region is CASSWFTGLGPETQYF. In DNA, the CDR3 is TGTGCCAGCAGCTGGTTTACAGGGCTCGGACCTGAGACCCAGTACTTC.

V usage is TRBV7-2 and J usage is TRBJ2-7, with 8 positions matching TRBD1. Germline V lookup: CDR1 SGHTA, CDR2 FQGNSA. CDR3 length equals 13 residues. Germline trimming cut 1 base from V and 6 bases from J; bases unmatched to any gene: 2. This CDR3 reads CASSLDRGSEQYF. In DNA, the CDR3 is TGTGCCAGCAGCTTAGACAGGGGGTCCGAGCAGTACTTC.

Within the sample, this clone is medium-sized. The chain joins TRBV29-1 to TRBJ2-5; D might be TRBD1 (7 bases). The CDR3 totals 12 residues. Germline CDR1 is SQVTM and CDR2 is ANQGSEA. V lost 3 bases to trimming and J lost 5 bases, with 10 bases between them. The CDR3 loop is CSVEAGGETQYF. CDR3 nucleotides: TGCAGCGTTGAGGCAGGGGGGGAGACCCAGTACTTC.

The chain employs TRBV28 and TRBJ1-1; D gene unclear. The CDR3 consists of 14 residues. The germline gives CDR1 MDHEN, CDR2 SYDVKM. The ends were cut back, 5 bases at V and 1 base at J, with 11 bases in the middle. The chain's CDR3 is CASSPVGGNTEAFF. Written as DNA, the CDR3 is TGTGCCAGCAGTCCGGTAGGAGGGAACACTGAAGCTTTCTTT.

This clone was seen a few times. The chain carries TRBV4-3 and TRBJ2-2; 7 bases fit TRBD2. Germline-derived CDR1 and CDR2 are LGHNA and YSLEER. This CDR3 is 15 amino acids long. The ends lost 1 base at V and 7 bases at J; junction bases unmatched: 6. The CDR3 DNA reads TGCGCCAGCAGCCAAGTTACAGCGGGGCACGGGGAGCTGTTTTTT. Its protein product is CASSQVTAGHGELFF.

The J gene is TRBJ2-3, the V gene TRBV5-4; 9 bases agree with TRBD2. The germline V gene encodes CDR1 SGHNT and CDR2 YYREEE (reference sequence). The CDR3 has 15 amino acids. V gave up 4 bases and J gave up 1 base; unmatched junction bases: 4. The CDR3 DNA is TGTGCCAGCAGCCCTAGCGGGGACCGCACAGATACGCAGTATTTT. It translates to CASSPSGDRTDTQYF.

The CDR3 is CASSAGQGPMNTEAFF. CDR3 nucleotides: TGCGCCAGCAGTGCAGGACAGGGTCCCATGAACACTGAAGCTTTCTTT. The J gene is TRBJ1-1, the V gene TRBV4-1; 8 positions agree with TRBD1. The V and J ends lost 6 bases and 0 bases, in that order; junction bases with no gene match: 9. The CDR3 spans 16 residues. Germline V lookup: CDR1 MGHRA, CDR2 YSYEKL.

The chain combines TRBV7-2 with TRBJ1-5; 7 nucleotides align to TRBD1. The CDR3 has 15 amino acids. Germline V gene data show CDR1 as SGHTA and CDR2 as FQGNSA. V was pared by 5 bases and J by 5 bases, with 9 bases of the junction left unmatched. The CDR3 loop is CASSPRTGEDQPQHF. CDR3 sequence (DNA): TGTGCCAGCAGCCCGAGGACAGGAGAGGATCAGCCCCAGCATTTT. Drawing the rest from reference TRBV7-2 and TRBJ1-5, the complete variable domain is GAGVSQSPSNKVTEKGKDVELRCDPISGHTALYWYRQSLGQGLEFLIYFQGNSAPDKSGLPSDRFSAERTGGSVSTLTIQRTQQEDSAVYLCASSPRTGEDQPQHFGDGTRLSIL.

This chain links TRBV12-5 with TRBJ2-1; a possible D gene is TRBD1 (8 bases). Trimming removed 6 bases from V and 0 bases from J, with 18 bases in between. The length of the CDR3 is 17 residues. Germline-derived CDR1 and CDR2 are LGHNT and FRNRAP. The CDR3 nucleotides read TGTGCTAGTGGGAGACAGGGGAGGGGGCTCTCCTACAATGAGCAGTTCTTC. Protein sequence: CASGRQGRGLSYNEQFF.

This clone was seen a handful of times. The V call is TRBV4-3, the J call TRBJ2-1; 8 nucleotides line up with TRBD2. CDR3 length equals 18 residues. The ends lost 4 bases at V and 4 bases at J; junction bases unmatched: 15. CDR1 is LGHNA, CDR2 YSLEER, per germline. The CDR3 loop is CASSPGARGEALYNEQFF. CDR3 sequence (DNA): TGCGCCAGCAGCCCCGGGGCGCGGGGGGAGGCCCTTTACAATGAGCAGTTCTTC.

This chain links TRBV2 with TRBJ2-1, with TRBD1 as a possible D gene (6 bases). The CDR3 loop spans 13 amino acids. The germline V gene encodes CDR1 SNHLY and CDR2 FYNNEI. Trimming took 11 bases from V and 1 from J, leaving 12 bases between them. CDR3 protein: CAGPRGSYNEQFF. CDR3 coding DNA: TGTGCCGGCCCGAGGGGGTCCTACAATGAGCAGTTCTTC.

This clone was picked up a small number of times. V usage is TRBV7-2 and J usage is TRBJ2-1; 10 bases align to TRBD2. Per germline, CDR1 SGHTA and CDR2 FQGNSA. V was pared by 5 bases and J by 5 bases, with 3 bases of the junction left unmatched. This CDR3 contains 14 residues. CDR3 bases: TGTGCCAGCAGCCGGAGCGGGGGGGACAATGAGCAGTTCTTC. This encodes CASSRSGGDNEQFF.

V and J are TRBV7-2 and TRBJ2-3; tentatively, D is TRBD2 (5 bases). Germline V gives CDR1 SGHTA, CDR2 FQGNSA. This CDR3 has 16 residues. V gave up 4 bases and J gave up 2 bases, with 16 bases separating them. The CDR3 region is CASSSTTNGLTDTQYF. CDR3 coding DNA: TGTGCCAGCAGCTCAACGACTAATGGGCTCACAGATACGCAGTATTTT.

This clone showed up just a few times. Other nucleotide sequences from this sample produce the same CDR3. The gene calls are TRBV30 and TRBJ1-3; D ambiguous. The CDR3 spans 12 residues. Trimming cost V 2 bases and J 3 bases, with 5 bases left between them. In germline, CDR1 is GTSNPN, CDR2 SVGIG (reference sequence). The CDR3 loop is CAWSRLGNTIYF. The CDR3 DNA reads TGTGCCTGGAGTAGACTTGGAAACACCATATATTTT.

This clone has just a few counts. The chain has TRBV29-1 and TRBJ2-7; tentative D call: TRBD1 (5 bases). This CDR3 is built from 15 residues. The germline V and J ends were trimmed by 5 bases and 3 bases, with 20 bases remaining between them. Germline assignment: CDR1 SQVTM and CDR2 ANQGSEA. The CDR3 loop is CSVRGTLGSNYEQYF. The CDR3 nucleotides read TGCAGCGTTAGGGGTACCCTCGGCAGCAACTACGAGCAGTACTTC.